Presented here are 25 T cell receptor beta chains from one specimen sequenced in a study of T cell responses to AZD1222 COVID-19 vaccine. The method was immunoSEQ multiplex PCR; TCRdb's version includes in-frame clones alone and lacks a portion of them. The top ten clones hold over 0.85% of a sample with 150,000 or so clones, roughly 93% of them seen once. The starting material was peripheral blood, obtained on day 0 of MenACWY control vaccination. The receptors originated from an adult in good health.

The J gene is TRBJ2-7, the V gene TRBV19; TRBD1 matches at 12 bases. Germline CDR1 LNHDA, CDR2 SQIVND (reference sequence). This CDR3 is built from 14 residues. With 5 bases clipped from V and 5 bases from J, the junction kept 4 bases outside the gene matches. The CDR3 here is CASSPGTGGHEQYF. CDR3 sequence (DNA): TGTGCCAGTAGTCCCGGGACAGGGGGCCACGAGCAGTACTTC.

The V gene is TRBV4-2, the J gene TRBJ2-1, with 10 bases matching TRBD2. The CDR3 length is 16 residues. Germline CDR1 LGHNA, CDR2 YNFKEQ. The ends lost 3 bases at V and 5 bases at J; junction bases unmatched: 7. CDR3 sequence reads: CASSQEVLAGDNEQFF. The CDR3 region has the DNA TGTGCCAGCAGCCAGGAAGTGCTAGCGGGAGACAATGAGCAGTTCTTC.

The chain has TRBV4-2 and TRBJ1-6; D is unclear. The V end was cut by 4 bases, the J end by 5 bases, with 12 bases between. This CDR3 contains 15 residues. Germline loops: CDR1 LGHNA, CDR2 YNFKEQ. CDR3 bases: TGTGCCAGCAGCCGCTTGGTGGGTGATAATTCACCCCTCCACTTT. Protein sequence: CASSRLVGDNSPLHF.

J is TRBJ2-5 and V is TRBV18; 8 bases fit TRBD1. Germline-derived CDR1 and CDR2 are KGHSH and LQKENI. CDR3 length: 14 amino acids. After removal of 3 bases from V and 2 bases from J, the junction contained 2 bases not matched to a gene. Written as DNA, the CDR3 is TGTGCCAGCTCACCGGACAGGGCTCAAGAGACCCAGTACTTC. Its protein is CASSPDRAQETQYF.

The rearrangement joins TRBV6-5 to TRBJ1-2, with 9 bases aligning to TRBD1. The germline gives CDR1 MNHEY, CDR2 SVGAGI. After removal of 7 bases from V and 4 bases from J, the junction contained 10 bases not matched to a gene. This CDR3 has 15 amino acids. The CDR3 loop is CASTNPGQGVYGYTF. CDR3 nucleotides: TGTGCCAGCACAAATCCGGGACAGGGCGTCTATGGCTACACCTTC.

V usage is TRBV6-5 and J usage is TRBJ2-7; D not resolved. V was trimmed by 7 bases and J by 0 bases, leaving 16 bases between them. CDR1 is MNHEY and CDR2 is SVGAGI in the germline V gene. The length of the CDR3 is 15 residues. The CDR3 reads CASKEGLSSSYEQYF. The CDR3 bases are TGTGCCAGCAAGGAAGGCTTGTCGAGCTCCTACGAGCAGTACTTC.

The chain couples TRBV6-5 to TRBJ2-5; no definite D call. CDR1 and CDR2 (germline): MNHEY, SVGAGI. Between the trimmed V and J ends, which lost 7 bases and 5 bases, there was a span of 14 bases. The CDR3 extends over 13 amino acids. The CDR3 region is CASTPNDRETQYF. The CDR3 region has the DNA TGTGCCAGCACCCCCAACGATCGGGAGACCCAGTACTTC.

Only one count was recorded for this clone. The chain uses TRBV5-1 and TRBJ2-3, with D maybe TRBD1 (6 bases). V shed 0 bases and J shed 6 bases, with 11 bases lying between them. Germline lookup yields CDR1 SGHRS and CDR2 YFSETQ. The CDR3 sequence is 14 residues long. This CDR3 reads CASSLEGVLDTQYF. The CDR3 DNA sequence: TGCGCCAGCAGCTTGGAGGGGGTTCTCGATACGCAGTATTTT.

The chain carries TRBV30 and TRBJ2-1; tentative D call: TRBD2 (5 bases). There are 16 residues in the CDR3. The germline V gene has CDR1 GTSNPN and CDR2 SVGIG (reference sequence). The V end lost 2 bases, the J end lost 5 bases, and 19 bases lay between the germline ends. The CDR3: CAWSRTFHAADNEQFF. In DNA form, the CDR3 reads TGTGCCTGGAGTCGGACTTTCCACGCCGCCGACAATGAGCAGTTCTTC.

This rearrangement joins TRBV6-5 to TRBJ1-2; possibly TRBD1 for D (5 bases). V was pared by 5 bases and J by 4 bases, with 11 bases between. This CDR3 contains 13 residues. CDR1 and CDR2 (germline): MNHEY, SVGAGI. The chain's CDR3 is CASSPDRFYGYTF. The DNA for the CDR3 is TGTGCCAGCAGTCCCGACAGATTCTATGGCTACACCTTC.

The chain uses TRBV10-2 and TRBJ1-5, with 8 bases aligning to TRBD1. Germline assignment: CDR1 WSHSY and CDR2 SAAADI. The CDR3 is 15 residues long. With V trimmed by 8 bases and J by 3 bases, 9 bases remained unmatched. The CDR3, as DNA: TGCGCCAGCCGATCAGGGGGCCTGCCCAATCAGCCCCAGCATTTT. Translation gives CASRSGGLPNQPQHF.

The chain carries TRBV25-1 and TRBJ1-2, with D unresolved. Germline lookup yields CDR1 MGHDK and CDR2 SYGVNS. The germline V and J ends were trimmed by 3 bases and 4 bases, with 6 bases remaining between them. CDR3 length: 12 amino acids. CDR3 in amino acids: CASSDSGYGYTF. CDR3 sequence (DNA): TGTGCCAGCAGTGATTCGGGCTATGGCTACACCTTC.

This clone was recorded only once. The V call is TRBV7-2, the J call TRBJ2-1; D might be TRBD2 (6 bases). Germline V CDR1 and CDR2: SGHTA, FQGNSA. V was clipped by 7 bases and J by 3 bases, with 16 bases between them. The CDR3 extends over 15 amino acids. The CDR3 sequence is CASTRRWRGYNEQFF. As DNA, the CDR3 is TGTGCCAGCACCCGACGGTGGAGGGGCTACAATGAGCAGTTCTTC.

CDR3 residues: CASPPEATF. The CDR3 DNA is TGTGCCAGCCCCCCCGAGGCCACCTTC. This sequence joins TRBV6-5 and TRBJ1-2, with unresolved D. There are 9 residues in the CDR3. V gave up 8 bases and J gave up 13 bases, with 11 bases separating them. Looked up from germline, CDR1 is MNHEY and CDR2 is SVGAGI.

This rearrangement joins TRBV7-9 to TRBJ2-7; tentative D call: TRBD1 (6 bases). This CDR3 is 14 amino acids long. Deletions cut 4 bases from V and 1 base from J, with 11 bases between. Germline CDR1 and CDR2: SEHNR and FQNEAQ (reference sequence). The CDR3 DNA is TGTGCCAGCAGCTCGTCGGGACAATCCTACGAGCAGTACTTC. It is translated as CASSSSGQSYEQYF.

V usage is TRBV5-1 and J usage is TRBJ2-1, with 8 bases identical to TRBD1. The junction had 3 bases not matched to a gene; V was cut back by 0 bases and J by 4 bases. CDR1 SGHRS and CDR2 YFSETQ come from the germline V gene. CDR3 length: 15 residues. CDR3 in amino acids: CASSLETGAYNEQFF. The CDR3 bases are TGCGCCAGCAGCTTGGAGACAGGGGCTTACAATGAGCAGTTCTTC.

The V gene is TRBV6-5, the J gene TRBJ1-2; D gene uncertain. Germline CDR1 reads MNHEY; CDR2 reads SVGAGI. V gave up 7 bases and J gave up 4 bases, with 10 bases separating them. This CDR3 contains 12 residues. Here the CDR3 DNA reads TGTGCCAGCATTTCAACCACCTATGGCTACACCTTC. Residues: CASISTTYGYTF.

This clone has only a few counts. The rearrangement joins TRBV6-5 to TRBJ1-1, with D possibly TRBD1 on 5 matching bases. The germline CDR1 and CDR2 sequences are MNHEY and SVGAGI. The CDR3 runs 15 residues. The germline V and J ends were trimmed by 5 bases and 5 bases, with 18 bases remaining between them. The CDR3, as DNA: TGTGCCAGCAGTCGGTCCGGGGCGGGTGGAACTGAAGCTTTCTTT. It translates to CASSRSGAGGTEAFF.

J is TRBJ2-1 and V is TRBV30; TRBD2 agrees at 11 bases. This CDR3 is built from 13 residues. Trimming cost V 2 bases and J 8 bases; bases outside gene matches: 2. CDR1 GTSNPN and CDR2 SVGIG come from the germline V gene (reference sequence). The CDR3 nucleotides read TGTGCCTGGAGTCTAGCGGGAGGCCATGAGCAGTTCTTC. It specifies CAWSLAGGHEQFF.

This clone was counted between two and nine times. The chain carries TRBV6-1 and TRBJ2-7; 9 bases are shared with TRBD2. CDR1 is MNHNS and CDR2 is SASEGT in the germline V gene. The V and J ends lost 3 bases and 3 bases, in that order; junction bases with no gene match: 6. The CDR3 loop spans 15 amino acids. The CDR3 loop is CASSDLTSGFYEQYF. The CDR3, as DNA: TGTGCCAGCAGTGACCTGACTAGCGGTTTCTACGAGCAGTACTTC.

This chain links TRBV9 with TRBJ1-2, with D tentatively TRBD1 (5 bases). Per germline, CDR1 SGDLS and CDR2 YYNGEE. The length of the CDR3 is 14 residues. Trimming took off 4 bases at V and 4 bases at J, with 14 bases between the two ends. The CDR3 DNA is TGTGCCAGCAGCCCGCGTCAGGGTATCTATGGCTACACCTTC. It encodes CASSPRQGIYGYTF.

The chain couples TRBV11-2 to TRBJ2-7; tentative D call: TRBD1 (5 bases). This CDR3 contains 13 residues. The V gene's germline CDR1 is SGHAT and CDR2 FQNNGV. Trimming stripped 4 bases from V and 5 bases from J, with 12 bases between. The CDR3 spells CASSSTGSHEQYF. CDR3 coding DNA: TGTGCCAGCAGCTCAACAGGTTCCCACGAGCAGTACTTC.

The count of this clone is one. The V gene is TRBV5-5, the J gene TRBJ1-1; 10 bases line up with TRBD1. V gave up 4 bases and J gave up 5 bases; unmatched junction bases: 11. The CDR3 length is 16 residues. Germline V CDR1 and CDR2: SGHKS, YYEKEE (reference sequence). CDR3 sequence reads: CASSPNSGTGVTEAFF. DNA of the CDR3: TGTGCCAGCAGCCCTAACTCCGGGACAGGGGTTACTGAAGCTTTCTTT.

The gene calls are TRBV12-5 and TRBJ1-5, with D uncertain. This CDR3 region has 14 residues. Looked up from germline, CDR1 is LGHNT and CDR2 is FRNRAP. V was pared by 4 bases and J by 4 bases, with 11 bases between. Here the CDR3 DNA reads TGTGCTAGTGGTTCGGACGCGCTTAATCAGCCCCAGCATTTT. This encodes CASGSDALNQPQHF.

This chain connects TRBV6-5 to TRBJ1-2, with TRBD1 as a possible D gene (5 bases). The germline V gene encodes CDR1 MNHEY and CDR2 SVGAGI. This CDR3 has 16 amino acids. V lost 0 bases, J lost 3 bases, and 14 bases lay in between. CDR3 bases: TGTGCCAGCAGTTACTCCTGGCAGGGAGAAGACTATGGCTACACCTTC. Its protein is CASSYSWQGEDYGYTF.